This T cell receptor beta chain was sequenced for a study of shared T cell receptors in the human thymus. Germline lookup yields CDR1 SNHLY and CDR2 FYNNEI. The CDR3 is 15 amino acids. V lost 6 bases, J lost 2 bases, and 10 bases stayed unmatched. Generated by immunoSEQ multiplex PCR, the TCRdb table keeps only in-frame clones and is missing some. Of approximately 760,000 clones in the sample, 80% to 90% were seen once. These data are also associated with another study on human thymus T cells.

Sequenced input: thymocytes. The chain links TRBV2 to TRBJ2-7; TRBD2 matches at 7 bases. The clonotype originates from a girl in the first two years of life with a congenital heart defect. The CDR3, as DNA: TGTGCCAGCAGGAAGCTAGCGGCGGTTGCCTACGAGCAGTACTTC. This gives the protein CASRKLAAVAYEQYF.